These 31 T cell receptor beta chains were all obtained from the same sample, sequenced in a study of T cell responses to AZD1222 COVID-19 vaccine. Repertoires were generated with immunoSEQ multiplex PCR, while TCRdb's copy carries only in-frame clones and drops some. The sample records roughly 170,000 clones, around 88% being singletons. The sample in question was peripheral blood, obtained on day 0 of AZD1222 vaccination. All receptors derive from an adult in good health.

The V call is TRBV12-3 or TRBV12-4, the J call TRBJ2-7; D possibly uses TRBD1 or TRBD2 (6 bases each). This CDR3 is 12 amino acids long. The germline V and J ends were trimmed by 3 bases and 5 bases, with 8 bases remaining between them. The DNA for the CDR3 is TGTGCCAGCAGTTTTGGGGGGCACGAGCAGTACTTC. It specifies CASSFGGHEQYF.

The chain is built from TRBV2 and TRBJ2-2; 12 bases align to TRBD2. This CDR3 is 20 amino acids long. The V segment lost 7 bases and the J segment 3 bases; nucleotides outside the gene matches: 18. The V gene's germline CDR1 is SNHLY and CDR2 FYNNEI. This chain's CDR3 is CASTPSRLAGEGWDTGELFF. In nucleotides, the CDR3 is TGTGCCAGCACCCCCAGTCGACTAGCGGGAGAGGGGTGGGACACCGGGGAGCTGTTTTTT.

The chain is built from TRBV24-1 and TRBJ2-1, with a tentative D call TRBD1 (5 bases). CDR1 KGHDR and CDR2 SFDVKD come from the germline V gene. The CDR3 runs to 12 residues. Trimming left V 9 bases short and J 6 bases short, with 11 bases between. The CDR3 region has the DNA TGTGCCACCTCCCTGGGGCTCAATGAGCAGTTCTTC. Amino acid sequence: CATSLGLNEQFF.

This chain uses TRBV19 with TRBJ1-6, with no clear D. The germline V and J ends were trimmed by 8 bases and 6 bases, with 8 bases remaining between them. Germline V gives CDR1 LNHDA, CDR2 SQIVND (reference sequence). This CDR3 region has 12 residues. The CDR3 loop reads CASGYRNSPLHF. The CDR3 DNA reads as TGTGCCAGTGGGTACCGTAATTCACCCCTCCACTTT.

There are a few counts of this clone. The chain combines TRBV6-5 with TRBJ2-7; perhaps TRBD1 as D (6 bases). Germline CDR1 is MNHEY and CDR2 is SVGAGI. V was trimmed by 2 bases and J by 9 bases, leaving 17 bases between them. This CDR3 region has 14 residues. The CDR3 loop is CASSYEGRGVRQYF. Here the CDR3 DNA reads TGTGCCAGCAGTTACGAAGGCAGGGGTGTACGGCAGTACTTC.

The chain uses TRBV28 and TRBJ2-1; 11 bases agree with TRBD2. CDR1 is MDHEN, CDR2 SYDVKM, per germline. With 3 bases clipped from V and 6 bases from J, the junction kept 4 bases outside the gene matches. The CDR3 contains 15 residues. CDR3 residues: CASSFSGGAFNEQFF. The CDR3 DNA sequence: TGTGCCAGCAGTTTTAGCGGGGGGGCCTTCAATGAGCAGTTCTTC.

CDR3 amino acids: CASMDRDAGNQPQHF. For the CDR3, the DNA is TGTGCCAGCATGGACAGAGATGCGGGCAATCAGCCCCAGCATTTT. The chain joins TRBV7-8 to TRBJ1-5, with a weak D call TRBD1 (6 bases). V lost 7 bases to trimming and J lost 2 bases, with 15 bases between them. Germline V gene data show CDR1 as SGHVS and CDR2 as FQNEAQ. The CDR3 has 15 amino acids.

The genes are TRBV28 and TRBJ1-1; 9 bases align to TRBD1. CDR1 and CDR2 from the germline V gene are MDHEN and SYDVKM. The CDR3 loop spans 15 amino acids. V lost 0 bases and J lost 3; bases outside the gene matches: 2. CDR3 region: CASSLWTGGDTEAFF. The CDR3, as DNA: TGTGCCAGCAGTTTATGGACAGGGGGGGACACTGAAGCTTTCTTT.

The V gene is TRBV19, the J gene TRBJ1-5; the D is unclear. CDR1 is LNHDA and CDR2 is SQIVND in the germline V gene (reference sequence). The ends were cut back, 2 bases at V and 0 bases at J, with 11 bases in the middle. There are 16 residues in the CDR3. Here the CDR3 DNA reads TGTGCCAGTAGTATAATCAGAATCCTTAGCAATCAGCCCCAGCATTTT. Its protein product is CASSIIRILSNQPQHF.

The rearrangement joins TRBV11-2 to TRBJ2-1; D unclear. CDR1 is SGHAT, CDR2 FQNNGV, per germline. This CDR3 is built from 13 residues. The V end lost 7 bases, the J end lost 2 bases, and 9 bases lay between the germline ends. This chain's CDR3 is CASTNSAYNEQFF. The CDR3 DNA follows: TGTGCCAGCACCAACAGCGCCTACAATGAGCAGTTCTTC.

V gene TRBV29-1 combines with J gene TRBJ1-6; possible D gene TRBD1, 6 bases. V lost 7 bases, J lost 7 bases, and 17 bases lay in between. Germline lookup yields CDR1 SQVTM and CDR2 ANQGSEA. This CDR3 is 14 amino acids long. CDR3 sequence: CSATAGGRNSPLHF. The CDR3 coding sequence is TGCAGCGCCACCGCGGGGGGCAGGAATTCACCCCTCCACTTT.

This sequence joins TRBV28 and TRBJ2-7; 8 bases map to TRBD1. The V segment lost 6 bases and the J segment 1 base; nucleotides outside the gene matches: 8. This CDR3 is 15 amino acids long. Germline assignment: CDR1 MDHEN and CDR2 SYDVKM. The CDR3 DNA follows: TGTGCCAGCAGACTCGGGACAGGTCTTTCCTACGAGCAGTACTTC. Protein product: CASRLGTGLSYEQYF.

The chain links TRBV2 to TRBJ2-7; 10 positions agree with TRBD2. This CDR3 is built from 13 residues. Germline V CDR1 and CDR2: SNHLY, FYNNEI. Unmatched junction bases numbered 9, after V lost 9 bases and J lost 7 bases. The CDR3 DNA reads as TGTGCCAGTGCGCTAGCGGGAGTACGGGAGCAGTACTTC. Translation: CASALAGVREQYF.

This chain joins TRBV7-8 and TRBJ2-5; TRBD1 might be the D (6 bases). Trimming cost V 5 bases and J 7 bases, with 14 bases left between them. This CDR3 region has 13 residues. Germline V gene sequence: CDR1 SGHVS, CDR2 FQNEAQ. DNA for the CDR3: TGTGCCAGCAGCACGGGACAAGTGGGGACCCAGTACTTC. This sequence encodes CASSTGQVGTQYF.

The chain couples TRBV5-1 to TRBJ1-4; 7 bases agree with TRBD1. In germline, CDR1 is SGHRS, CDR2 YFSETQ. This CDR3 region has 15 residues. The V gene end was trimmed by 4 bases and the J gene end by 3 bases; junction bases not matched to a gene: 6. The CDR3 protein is CASSQLTGPNEKLFF. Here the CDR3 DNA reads TGCGCCAGCAGCCAACTGACAGGGCCTAATGAAAAACTGTTTTTT.

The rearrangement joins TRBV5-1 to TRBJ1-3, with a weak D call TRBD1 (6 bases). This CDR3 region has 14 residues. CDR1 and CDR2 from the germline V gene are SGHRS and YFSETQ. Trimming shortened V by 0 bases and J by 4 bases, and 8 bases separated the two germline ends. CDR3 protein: CASSLGGQGNTIYF. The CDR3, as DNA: TGCGCCAGCAGCTTGGGAGGACAGGGAAACACCATATATTTT.

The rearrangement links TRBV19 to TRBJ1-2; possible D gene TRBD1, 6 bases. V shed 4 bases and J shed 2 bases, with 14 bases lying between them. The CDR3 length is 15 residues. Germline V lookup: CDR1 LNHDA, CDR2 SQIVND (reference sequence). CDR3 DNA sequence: TGTGCCAGTAGTAGCCCCAGGGGTGGCAACTATGGCTACACCTTC. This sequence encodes CASSSPRGGNYGYTF.

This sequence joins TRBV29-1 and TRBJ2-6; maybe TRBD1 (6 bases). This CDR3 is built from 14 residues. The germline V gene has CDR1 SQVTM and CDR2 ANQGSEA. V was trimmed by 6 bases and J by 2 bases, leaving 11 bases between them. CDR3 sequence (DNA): TGCAGCGTCCAAGAGGGGGCTGGGGCCAACGTCCTGACTTTC. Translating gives CSVQEGAGANVLTF.

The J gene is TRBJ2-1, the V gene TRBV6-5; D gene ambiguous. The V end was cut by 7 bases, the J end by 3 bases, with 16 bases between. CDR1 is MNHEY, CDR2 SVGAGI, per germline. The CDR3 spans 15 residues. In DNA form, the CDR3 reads TGTGCCAGCATCTCCGTGAAACTCAGCTACAATGAGCAGTTCTTC. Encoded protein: CASISVKLSYNEQFF.

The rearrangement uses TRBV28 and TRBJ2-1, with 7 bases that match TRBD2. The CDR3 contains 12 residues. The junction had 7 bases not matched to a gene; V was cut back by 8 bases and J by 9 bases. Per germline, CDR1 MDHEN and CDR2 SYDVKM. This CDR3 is CASLIPGGEQFF. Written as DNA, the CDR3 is TGTGCCAGCCTGATCCCGGGAGGTGAGCAGTTCTTC.

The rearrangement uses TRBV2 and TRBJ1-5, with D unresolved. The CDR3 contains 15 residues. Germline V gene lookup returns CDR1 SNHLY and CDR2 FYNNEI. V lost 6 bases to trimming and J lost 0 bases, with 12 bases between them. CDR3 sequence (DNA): TGTGCCAGCAGACCACTCAGTAATAGCAATCAGCCCCAGCATTTT. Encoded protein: CASRPLSNSNQPQHF.

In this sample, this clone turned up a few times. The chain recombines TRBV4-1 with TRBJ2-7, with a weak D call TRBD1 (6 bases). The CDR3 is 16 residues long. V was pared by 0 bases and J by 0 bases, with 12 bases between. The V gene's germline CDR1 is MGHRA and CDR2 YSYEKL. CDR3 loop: CASSQDGGQSSYEQYF. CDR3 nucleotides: TGCGCCAGCAGCCAAGATGGCGGACAGAGCTCCTACGAGCAGTACTTC.

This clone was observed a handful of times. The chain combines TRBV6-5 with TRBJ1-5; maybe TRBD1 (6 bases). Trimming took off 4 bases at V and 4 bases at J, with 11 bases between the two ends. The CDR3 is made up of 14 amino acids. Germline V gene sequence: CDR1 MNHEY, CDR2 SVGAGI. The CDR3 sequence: CASSSPGQNQPQHF. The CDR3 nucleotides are TGTGCCAGCAGTTCTCCGGGACAAAATCAGCCCCAGCATTTT.

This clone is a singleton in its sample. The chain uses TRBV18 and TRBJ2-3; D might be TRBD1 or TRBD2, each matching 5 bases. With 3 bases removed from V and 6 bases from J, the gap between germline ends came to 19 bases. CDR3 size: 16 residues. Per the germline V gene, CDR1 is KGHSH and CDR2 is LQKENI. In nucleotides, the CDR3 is TGTGCCAGCTCACCGGCCCCAGGGCTCGGGACGGATACGCAGTATTTT. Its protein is CASSPAPGLGTDTQYF.

The CDR3 nucleotides read TGTGCCAGCAGTGAATACAGGGGAGGGGAGCTGTTTTTT. This sequence encodes CASSEYRGGELFF. The chain recombines TRBV25-1 with TRBJ2-2, with D possibly matching TRBD1 (6 bases). The V end was cut by 0 bases, the J end by 8 bases, with 7 bases between. Germline V gene data show CDR1 as MGHDK and CDR2 as SYGVNS. This CDR3 is 13 amino acids long.

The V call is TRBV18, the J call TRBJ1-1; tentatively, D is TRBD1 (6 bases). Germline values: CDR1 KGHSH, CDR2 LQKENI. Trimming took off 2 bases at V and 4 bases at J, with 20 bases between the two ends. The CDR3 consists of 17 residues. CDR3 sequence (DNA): TGTGCCAGCTCACCAGCGAGTCTAACAGGGCAGTCCACTGAAGCTTTCTTT. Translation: CASSPASLTGQSTEAFF.

CDR3 in DNA: TGCGCCAGCTCGGGGAACACTGAAGCTTTCTTT. Protein sequence: CASSGNTEAFF. The gene calls are TRBV10-1 and TRBJ1-1; D is undetermined. The ends were cut back, 8 bases at V and 1 base at J, with 5 bases in the middle. The CDR3 loop spans 11 amino acids. Per germline, CDR1 WNHNN and CDR2 SYGVQD (reference sequence).

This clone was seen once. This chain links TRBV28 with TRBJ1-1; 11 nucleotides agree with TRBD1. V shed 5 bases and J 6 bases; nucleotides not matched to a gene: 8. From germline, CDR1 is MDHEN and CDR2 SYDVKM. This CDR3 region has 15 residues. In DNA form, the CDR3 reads TGTGCCAGCAGTGGGACAGGGGGGTCGTTGGCTGAAGCTTTCTTT. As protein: CASSGTGGSLAEAFF. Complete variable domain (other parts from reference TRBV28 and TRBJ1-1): DVKVTQSSRYLVKRTGEKVFLECVQDMDHENMFWYRQDPGLGLRLIYFSYDVKMKEKGDIPEGYSVSREKKERFSLILESASTNQTSMYLCASSGTGGSLAEAFFGQGTRLTVV.

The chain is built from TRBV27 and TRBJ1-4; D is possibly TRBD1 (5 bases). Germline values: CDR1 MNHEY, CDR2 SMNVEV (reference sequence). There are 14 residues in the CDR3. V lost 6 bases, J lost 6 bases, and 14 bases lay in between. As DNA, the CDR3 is TGTGCCAGCAGGGAGCAGGGTCGTTATGAAAAACTGTTTTTT. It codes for CASREQGRYEKLFF.

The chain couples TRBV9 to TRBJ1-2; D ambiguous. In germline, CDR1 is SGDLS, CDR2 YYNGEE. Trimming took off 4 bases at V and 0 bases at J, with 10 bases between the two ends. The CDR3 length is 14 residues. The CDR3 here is CASSTQSSNYGYTF. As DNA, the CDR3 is TGTGCCAGCAGCACCCAGAGTTCTAACTATGGCTACACCTTC.

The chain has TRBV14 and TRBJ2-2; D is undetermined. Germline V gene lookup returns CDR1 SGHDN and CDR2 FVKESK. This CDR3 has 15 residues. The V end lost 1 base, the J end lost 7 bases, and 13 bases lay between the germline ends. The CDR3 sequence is CASSQVAGLVGELFF. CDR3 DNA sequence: TGTGCCAGCAGCCAAGTAGCAGGATTGGTCGGGGAGCTGTTTTTT.